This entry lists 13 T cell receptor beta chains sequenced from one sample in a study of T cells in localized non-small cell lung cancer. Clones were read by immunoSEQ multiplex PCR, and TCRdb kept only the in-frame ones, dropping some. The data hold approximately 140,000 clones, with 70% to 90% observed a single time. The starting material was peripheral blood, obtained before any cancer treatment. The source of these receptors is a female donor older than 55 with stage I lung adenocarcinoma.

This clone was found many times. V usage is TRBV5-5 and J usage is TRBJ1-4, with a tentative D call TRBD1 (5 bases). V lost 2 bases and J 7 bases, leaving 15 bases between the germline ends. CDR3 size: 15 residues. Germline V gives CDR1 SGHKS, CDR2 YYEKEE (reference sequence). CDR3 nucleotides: TGTGCCAGCAGCTTCGGCACGGGGGGAGGTGAAAAACTGTTTTTT. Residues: CASSFGTGGGEKLFF.

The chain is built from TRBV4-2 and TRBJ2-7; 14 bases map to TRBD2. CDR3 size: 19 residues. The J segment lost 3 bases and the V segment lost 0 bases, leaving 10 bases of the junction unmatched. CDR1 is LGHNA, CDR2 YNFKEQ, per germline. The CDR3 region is CASSQEGLPGLAGGYEQYF. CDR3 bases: TGTGCCAGCAGCCAAGAGGGTCTCCCCGGACTAGCGGGAGGCTACGAGCAGTACTTC.

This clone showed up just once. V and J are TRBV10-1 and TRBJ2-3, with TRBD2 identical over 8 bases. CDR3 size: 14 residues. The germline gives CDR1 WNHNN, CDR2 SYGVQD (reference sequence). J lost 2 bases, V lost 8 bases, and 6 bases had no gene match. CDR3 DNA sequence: TGCGCCAGCGGCACTAGCGGTCCCACAGATACGCAGTATTTT. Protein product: CASGTSGPTDTQYF.

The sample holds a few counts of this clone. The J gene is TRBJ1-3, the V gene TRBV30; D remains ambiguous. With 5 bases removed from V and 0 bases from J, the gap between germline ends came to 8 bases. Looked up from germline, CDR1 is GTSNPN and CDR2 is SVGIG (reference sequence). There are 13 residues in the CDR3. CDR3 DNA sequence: TGTGCCTGGGACTTCAGCTCTGGAAACACCATATATTTT. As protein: CAWDFSSGNTIYF.

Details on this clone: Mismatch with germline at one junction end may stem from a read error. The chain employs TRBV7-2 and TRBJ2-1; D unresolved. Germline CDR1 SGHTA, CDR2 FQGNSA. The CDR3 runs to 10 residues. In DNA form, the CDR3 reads TGTGCCAGCAGCCATACGACCCCCCTCTTC. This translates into CASSHTTPLF.

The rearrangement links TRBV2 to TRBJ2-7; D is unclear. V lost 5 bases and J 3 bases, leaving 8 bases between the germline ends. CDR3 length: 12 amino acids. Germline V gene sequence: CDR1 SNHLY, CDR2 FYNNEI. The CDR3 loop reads CASSLGFYEQYF. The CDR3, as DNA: TGTGCCAGCAGTTTAGGATTCTACGAGCAGTACTTC.

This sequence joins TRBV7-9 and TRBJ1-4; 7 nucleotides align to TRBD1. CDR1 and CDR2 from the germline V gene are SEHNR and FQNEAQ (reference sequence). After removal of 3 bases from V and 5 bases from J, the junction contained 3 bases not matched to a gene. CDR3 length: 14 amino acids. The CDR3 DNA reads TGTGCCAGCAGCTTTACAGGGGTAAATGAAAAACTGTTTTTT. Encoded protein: CASSFTGVNEKLFF.

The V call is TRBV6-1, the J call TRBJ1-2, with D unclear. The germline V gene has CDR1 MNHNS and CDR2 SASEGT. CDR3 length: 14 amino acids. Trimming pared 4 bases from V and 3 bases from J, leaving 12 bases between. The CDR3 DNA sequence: TGTGCCAGCAGTGTGGATGGTGGGGACTATGGCTACACCTTC. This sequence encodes CASSVDGGDYGYTF.

CDR3 in amino acids: CASSEGGEQYF. As DNA, the CDR3 is TGCGCCAGCAGCGAGGGCGGAGAGCAGTACTTC. The gene calls are TRBV5-1 and TRBJ2-7, with D tentatively TRBD2 (5 bases). V lost 4 bases, J lost 7 bases, and 9 bases lay in between. Germline CDR1 and CDR2: SGHRS and YFSETQ. The CDR3 is 11 residues long.

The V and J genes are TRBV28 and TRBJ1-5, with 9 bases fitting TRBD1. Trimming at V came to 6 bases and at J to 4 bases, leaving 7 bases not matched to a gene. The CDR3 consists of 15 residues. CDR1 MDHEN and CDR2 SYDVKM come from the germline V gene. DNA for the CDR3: TGTGCCAGCAGACCGACAGGGGGAGGTAATCAGCCCCAGCATTTT. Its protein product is CASRPTGGGNQPQHF.

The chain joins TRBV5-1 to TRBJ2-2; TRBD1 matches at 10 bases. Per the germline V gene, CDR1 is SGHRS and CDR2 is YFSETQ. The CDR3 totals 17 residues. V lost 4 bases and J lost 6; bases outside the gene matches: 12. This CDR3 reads CASSETGQGSGSGELFF. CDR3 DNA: TGCGCCAGCAGCGAAACGGGACAGGGGTCCGGTTCCGGGGAGCTGTTTTTT.

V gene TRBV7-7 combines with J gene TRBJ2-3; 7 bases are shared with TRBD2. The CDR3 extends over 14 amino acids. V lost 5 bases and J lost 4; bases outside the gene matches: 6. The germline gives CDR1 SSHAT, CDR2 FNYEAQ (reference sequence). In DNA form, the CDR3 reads TGTGCCAGCAGCCCAGGACTAGTTGCAGATACGCAGTATTTT. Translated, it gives CASSPGLVADTQYF. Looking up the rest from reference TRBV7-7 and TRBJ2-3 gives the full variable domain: GAGVSQSPRYKVTKRGQDVTLRCDPISSHATLYWYQQALGQGPEFLTYFNYEAQPDKSGLPSDRFSAERPEGSISTLTIQRTEQRDSAMYRCASSPGLVADTQYFGPGTRLTVL.

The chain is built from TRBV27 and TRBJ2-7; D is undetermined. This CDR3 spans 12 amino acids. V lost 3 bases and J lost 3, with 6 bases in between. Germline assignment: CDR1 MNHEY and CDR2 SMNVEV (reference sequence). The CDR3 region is CASSLGYYEQYF. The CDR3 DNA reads TGTGCCAGCAGTTTGGGTTACTACGAGCAGTACTTC.